This TCR beta chain was recorded in a study of T cell responses to AZD1222 COVID-19 vaccine. Method: immunoSEQ multiplex PCR; TCRdb's copy keeps in-frame clones and lacks some. The profile shows some 130,000 clones, approximately 88% of them singletons. The germline CDR1 and CDR2 sequences are SGHTA and FQGNSA. The V gene lost 3 bases and the J gene lost 0 bases, with 9 bases spanning the gap. The CDR3 spans 15 residues. The material sequenced was peripheral blood, taken on day 0 of AZD1222 vaccination. The chain recombines TRBV7-2 with TRBJ1-3; D is possibly TRBD1 (5 bases). The receptor comes from an adult in good health. The CDR3 coding sequence is TGTGCCAGCAGCTTCTGGGGGAGCTCTGGAAACACCATATATTTT. Translation gives CASSFWGSSGNTIYF.